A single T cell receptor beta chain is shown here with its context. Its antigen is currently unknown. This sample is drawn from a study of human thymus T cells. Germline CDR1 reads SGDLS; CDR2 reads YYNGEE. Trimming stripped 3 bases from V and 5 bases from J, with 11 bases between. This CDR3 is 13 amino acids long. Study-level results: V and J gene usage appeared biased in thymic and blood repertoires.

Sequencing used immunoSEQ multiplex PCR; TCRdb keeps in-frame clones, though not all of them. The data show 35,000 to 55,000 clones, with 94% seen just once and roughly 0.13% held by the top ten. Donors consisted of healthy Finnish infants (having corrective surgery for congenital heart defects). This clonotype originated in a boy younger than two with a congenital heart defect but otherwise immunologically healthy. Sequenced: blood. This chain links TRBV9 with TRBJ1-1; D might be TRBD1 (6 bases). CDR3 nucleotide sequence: TGTGCCAGCAGCGCCGGGGGCGAGACTGAAGCTTTCTTT. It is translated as CASSAGGETEAFF. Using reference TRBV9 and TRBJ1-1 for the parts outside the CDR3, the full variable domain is DSGVTQTPKHLITATGQRVTLRCSPRSGDLSVYWYQQSLDQGLQFLIQYYNGEERAKGNILERFSAQQFPDLHSELNLSSLELGDSALYFCASSAGGETEAFFGQGTRLTVV.